Listed below are T cell receptor beta chains from one sample, sequenced in a study of shared clonotypes between healthy human individuals. Clones were sequenced by immunoSEQ multiplex PCR, and TCRdb holds only the in-frame ones, with some missing. The sample carries a few million clones, roughly 92% recorded once. Sequencing was done on a sample of naive CD4+ T cells sorted from blood. These receptors all come from a man aged 18 to 30 in good health. The CDR3 runs from the conserved cysteine through the conserved F or W. A D gene is named only where the DNA matches it firmly. The size field is filled for only some rows; it gives once, few, many or a size class.

d_gene	v_gene	j_gene	len	abundance	CDR3nt	CDR3aa
.	TRBV19	TRBJ1-6	12	.	TGTGCCAGTAGTCCTCTTAATTCACCCCTCCACTTT	CASSPLNSPLHF
.	TRBV4-1	TRBJ1-5	13	few	TGCGCCAGCAGCGAGAGGGGCAATCAGCCCCAGCATTTT	CASSERGNQPQHF
.	TRBV9	TRBJ1-2	17	.	TGTGCCAGCAGCGTAGACTGGGTGGGCCGGACGGGCTATGGCTACACCTTC	CASSVDWVGRTGYGYTF
.	TRBV28	TRBJ2-7	12	.	TGTGCCAGCAGCTGGGACCTACGCGAGCAGTACTTC	CASSWDLREQYF
TRBD2	TRBV27	TRBJ2-7	14	.	TGTGCCAGCCAAAAGACTAGCGTCACCTACGAGCAGTACTTC	CASQKTSVTYEQYF
TRBD1	TRBV2	TRBJ2-7	13	.	TGTGCCAGCACCCTGGACAGGGAAAACGAGCAGTACTTC	CASTLDRENEQYF
.	TRBV28	TRBJ2-7	13	.	TGTGCCAGCAGTTTTAGGGAGCAGTACGAGCAGTACTTC	CASSFREQYEQYF
.	TRBV7-9	TRBJ1-2	12	.	TGTGCCAGCAGCTCGCGGACGCAAGGCTACACCTTC	CASSSRTQGYTF
.	TRBV5-4	TRBJ1-1	13	.	TGTGCCAGCAGCGAGGACTGGAACACTGAAGCTTTCTTT	CASSEDWNTEAFF
TRBD1	TRBV27	TRBJ1-1	15	few	TGTGCCAGCAGTTCCCTCCAGGGGGGCGGCACTGAAGCTTTCTTT	CASSSLQGGGTEAFF
.	TRBV5-6	TRBJ1-2	14	.	TGTGCCAGCAGCTTGGCCACGGCAGGCTATGGCTACACCTTC	CASSLATAGYGYTF
.	TRBV19	TRBJ1-1	16	once	TGTGCCAGTAGTGTCCGGGCCGCCGCGCCGAACACTGAAGCTTTCTTT	CASSVRAAAPNTEAFF
TRBD2	TRBV9	TRBJ2-5	14	.	TGTGCCAGCAGCGCGCGTACTAGCGTCGAGACCCAGTACTTC	CASSARTSVETQYF
TRBD1	TRBV7-9	TRBJ1-1	13	few	TGTGCCAGCAGCATCTCACAGGGGGGTGAAGCTTTCTTT	CASSISQGGEAFF
.	TRBV20-1	TRBJ1-4	11	few	TGCAGTGCTTACCCCAATGAAAAACTGTTTTTT	CSAYPNEKLFF
.	TRBV6-1	TRBJ1-1	15	.	TGTGCCAGCAGCTTTACCTCAGAGTTGAACACTGAAGCTTTCTTT	CASSFTSELNTEAFF
.	TRBV6-5	TRBJ1-5	13	.	TGTGCCAGCAGACCTGGACAACAACAGCCCCAGCATTTT	CASRPGQQQPQHF
.	TRBV2	TRBJ2-7	14	.	TGTGCCAGCAGTGAACATGACATTTCCTACGAGCAGTACTTC	CASSEHDISYEQYF
TRBD1	TRBV5-1	TRBJ1-4	14	.	TGCGCCAGCCAGGCTCAGGGGGCAGAAGAAAAACTGTTTTTT	CASQAQGAEEKLFF
.	TRBV4-3	TRBJ2-5	15	.	TGCGCCAGCAGCCAGGGAGGTGGCGGCCAAGAGACCCAGTACTTC	CASSQGGGGQETQYF
.	TRBV19	TRBJ2-7	13	.	TGTGCCAGTAGTATAAACCCACAATACGAGCAGTACTTC	CASSINPQYEQYF
TRBD2	TRBV4-3	TRBJ2-5	15	.	TGCGCCAGCAGCCAAAACCTAGCGGGAAGGGAGACCCAGTACTTC	CASSQNLAGRETQYF
.	TRBV5-6	TRBJ2-4	14	.	TGTGCCAGCAGCTTAGGGCGGGACGGAAACATTCAGTACTTC	CASSLGRDGNIQYF
.	TRBV5-1	TRBJ1-1	13	few	TGCGCCAGCAGCTTGGAAGGGGGTACTGAAGCTTTCTTT	CASSLEGGTEAFF